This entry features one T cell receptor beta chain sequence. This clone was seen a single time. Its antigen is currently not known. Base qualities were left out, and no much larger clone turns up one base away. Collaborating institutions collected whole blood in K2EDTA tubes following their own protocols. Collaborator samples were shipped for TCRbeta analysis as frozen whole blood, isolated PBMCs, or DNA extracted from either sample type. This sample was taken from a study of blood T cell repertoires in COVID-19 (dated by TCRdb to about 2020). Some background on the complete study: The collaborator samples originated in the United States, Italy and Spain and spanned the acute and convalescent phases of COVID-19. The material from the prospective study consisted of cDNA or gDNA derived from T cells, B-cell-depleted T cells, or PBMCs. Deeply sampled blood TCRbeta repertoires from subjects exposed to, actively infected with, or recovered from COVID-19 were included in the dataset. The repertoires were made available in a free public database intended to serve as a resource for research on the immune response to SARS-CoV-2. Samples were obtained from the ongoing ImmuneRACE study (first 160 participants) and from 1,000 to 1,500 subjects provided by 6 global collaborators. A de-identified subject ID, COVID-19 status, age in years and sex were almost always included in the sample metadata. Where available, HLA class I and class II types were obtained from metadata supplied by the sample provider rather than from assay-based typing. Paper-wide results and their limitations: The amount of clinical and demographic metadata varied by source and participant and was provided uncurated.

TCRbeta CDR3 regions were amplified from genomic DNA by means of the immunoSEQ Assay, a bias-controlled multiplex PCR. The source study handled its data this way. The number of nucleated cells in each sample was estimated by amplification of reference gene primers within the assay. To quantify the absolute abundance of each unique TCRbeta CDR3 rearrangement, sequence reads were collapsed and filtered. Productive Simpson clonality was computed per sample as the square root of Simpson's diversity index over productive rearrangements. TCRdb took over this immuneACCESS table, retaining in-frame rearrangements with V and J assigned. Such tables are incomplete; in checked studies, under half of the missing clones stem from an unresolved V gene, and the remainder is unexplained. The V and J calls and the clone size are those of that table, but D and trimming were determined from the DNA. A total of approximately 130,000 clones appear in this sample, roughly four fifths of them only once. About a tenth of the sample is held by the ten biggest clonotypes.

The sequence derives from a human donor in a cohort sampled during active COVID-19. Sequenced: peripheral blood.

The CDR3 here reads CASSSWTGSYEQYF. The DNA is as follows: TGTGCCAGCAGCTCCTGGACAGGGAGCTACGAGCAGTACTTC. The sequence is built from TRBV5-6 and TRBJ2-7, with 8 junctional bases fitting TRBD1. Looking up the germline V gene yields CDR1 SGHDT and CDR2 YYEEEE. The CDR3 spans 14 residues, from the cysteine through the phenylalanine. Only the CDR3 region is kept as DNA, spanning 42 bases read in frame from base 1. The V end gives up 3 bases and the J end 3 bases, leaving 5 bases in the junction not matched to a gene.